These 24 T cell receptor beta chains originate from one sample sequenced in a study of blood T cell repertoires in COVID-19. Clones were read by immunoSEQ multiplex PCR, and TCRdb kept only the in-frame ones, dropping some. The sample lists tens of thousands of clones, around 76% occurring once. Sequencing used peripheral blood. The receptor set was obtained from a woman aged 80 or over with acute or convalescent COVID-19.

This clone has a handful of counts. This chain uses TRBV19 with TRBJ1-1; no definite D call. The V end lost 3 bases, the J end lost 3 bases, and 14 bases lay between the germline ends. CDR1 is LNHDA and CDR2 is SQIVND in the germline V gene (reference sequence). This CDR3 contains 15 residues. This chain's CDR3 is CASSITAWAYTEAFF. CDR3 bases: TGTGCCAGTAGTATCACTGCTTGGGCCTACACTGAAGCTTTCTTT.

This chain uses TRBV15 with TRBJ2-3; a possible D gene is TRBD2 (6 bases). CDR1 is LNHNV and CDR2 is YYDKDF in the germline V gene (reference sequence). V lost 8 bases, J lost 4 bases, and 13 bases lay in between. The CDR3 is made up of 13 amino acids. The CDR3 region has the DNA TGTGCCACCTGGGGGGTGTCGGCAGATACGCAGTATTTT. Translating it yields CATWGVSADTQYF.

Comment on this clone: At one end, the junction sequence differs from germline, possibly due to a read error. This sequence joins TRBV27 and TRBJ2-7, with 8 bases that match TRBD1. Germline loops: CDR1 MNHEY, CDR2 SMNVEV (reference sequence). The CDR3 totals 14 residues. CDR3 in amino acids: CASTPRGLSHEQYF. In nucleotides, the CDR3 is TGTGCCAGCACCCCCAGGGGGCTCTCCCACGAGCAGTACTTC.

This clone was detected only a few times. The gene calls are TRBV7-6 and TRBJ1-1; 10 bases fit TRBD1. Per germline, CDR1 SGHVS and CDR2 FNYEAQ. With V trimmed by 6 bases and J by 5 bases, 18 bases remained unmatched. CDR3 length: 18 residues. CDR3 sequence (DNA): TGTGCCAGCAGTTTCGAGCCGGGACAGGGGATTGGGAGGACTGAAGCTTTCTTT. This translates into CASSFEPGQGIGRTEAFF.

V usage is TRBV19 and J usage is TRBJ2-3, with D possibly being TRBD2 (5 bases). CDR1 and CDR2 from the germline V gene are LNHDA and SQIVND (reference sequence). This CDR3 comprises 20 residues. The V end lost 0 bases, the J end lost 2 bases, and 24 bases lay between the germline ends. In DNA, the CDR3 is TGTGCCAGTAGTATAGAGGTCGGTCCGGGGTTCAGACCCCCCACAGATACGCAGTATTTT. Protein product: CASSIEVGPGFRPPTDTQYF.

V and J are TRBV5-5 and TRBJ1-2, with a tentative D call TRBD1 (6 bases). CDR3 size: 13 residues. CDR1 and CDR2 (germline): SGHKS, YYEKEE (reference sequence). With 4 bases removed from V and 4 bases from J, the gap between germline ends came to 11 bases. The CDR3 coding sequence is TGTGCCAGCAGCGAGGACAGACCCTATGGCTACACCTTC. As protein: CASSEDRPYGYTF.

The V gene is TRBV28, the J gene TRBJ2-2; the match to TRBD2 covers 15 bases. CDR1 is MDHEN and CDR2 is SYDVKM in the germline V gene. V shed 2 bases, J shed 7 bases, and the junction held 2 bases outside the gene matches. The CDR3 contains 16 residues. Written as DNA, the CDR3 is TGTGCCAGCAGTTTAGGACTAGCGGGAGGGATCGGGGAGCTGTTTTTT. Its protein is CASSLGLAGGIGELFF.

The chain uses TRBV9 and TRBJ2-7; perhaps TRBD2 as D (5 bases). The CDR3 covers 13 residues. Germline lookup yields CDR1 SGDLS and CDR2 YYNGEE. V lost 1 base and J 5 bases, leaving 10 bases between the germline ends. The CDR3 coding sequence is TGTGCCAGCAGCGTATCTAGCCCAAACGAGCAGTACTTC. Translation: CASSVSSPNEQYF.

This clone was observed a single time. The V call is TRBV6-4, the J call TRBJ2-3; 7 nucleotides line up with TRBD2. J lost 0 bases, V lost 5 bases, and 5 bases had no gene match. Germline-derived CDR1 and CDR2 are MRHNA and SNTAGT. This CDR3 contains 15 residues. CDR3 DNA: TGTGCCAGCAGTCAACTAGCGTCAAGCACAGATACGCAGTATTTT. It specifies CASSQLASSTDTQYF.

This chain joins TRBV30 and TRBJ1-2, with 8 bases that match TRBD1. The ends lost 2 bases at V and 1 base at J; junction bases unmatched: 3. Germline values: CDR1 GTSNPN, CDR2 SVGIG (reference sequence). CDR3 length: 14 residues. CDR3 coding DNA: TGTGCCTGGAGTCCCACAGGGGGTAACTATGGCTACACCTTC. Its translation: CAWSPTGGNYGYTF. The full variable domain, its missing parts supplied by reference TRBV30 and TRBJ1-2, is SQTIHQWPATLVQPVGSPLSLECTVEGTSNPNLYWYRQAAGRGLQLLFYSVGIGQISSEVPQNLSASRPQDRQFILSSKKLLLSDSGFYLCAWSPTGGNYGYTFGSGTRLTVV.

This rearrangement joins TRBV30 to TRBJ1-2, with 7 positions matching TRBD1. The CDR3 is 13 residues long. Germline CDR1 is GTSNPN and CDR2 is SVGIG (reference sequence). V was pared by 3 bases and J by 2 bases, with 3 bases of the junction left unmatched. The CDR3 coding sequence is TGTGCCTGGAGCCCCAGGGGGAACTATGGCTACACCTTC. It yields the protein CAWSPRGNYGYTF.

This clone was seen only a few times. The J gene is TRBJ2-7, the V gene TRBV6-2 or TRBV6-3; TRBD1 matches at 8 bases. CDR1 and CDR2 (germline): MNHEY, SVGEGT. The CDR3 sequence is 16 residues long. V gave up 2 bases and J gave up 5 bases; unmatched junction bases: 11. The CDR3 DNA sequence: TGTGCCAGCAGTTACCTCCTCCCGGGACAGGTGGACGAGCAGTACTTC. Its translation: CASSYLLPGQVDEQYF.

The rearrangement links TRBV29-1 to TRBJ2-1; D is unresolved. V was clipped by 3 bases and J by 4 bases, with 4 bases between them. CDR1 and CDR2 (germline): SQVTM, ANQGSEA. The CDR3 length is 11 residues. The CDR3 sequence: CSVDRYNEQFF. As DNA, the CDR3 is TGCAGCGTTGATCGTTACAATGAGCAGTTCTTC.

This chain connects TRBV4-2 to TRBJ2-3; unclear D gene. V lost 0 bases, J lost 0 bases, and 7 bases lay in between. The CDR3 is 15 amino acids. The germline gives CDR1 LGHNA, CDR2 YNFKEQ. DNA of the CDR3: TGTGCCAGCAGCCAAGAATTTGCGAGCACAGATACGCAGTATTTT. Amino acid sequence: CASSQEFASTDTQYF.

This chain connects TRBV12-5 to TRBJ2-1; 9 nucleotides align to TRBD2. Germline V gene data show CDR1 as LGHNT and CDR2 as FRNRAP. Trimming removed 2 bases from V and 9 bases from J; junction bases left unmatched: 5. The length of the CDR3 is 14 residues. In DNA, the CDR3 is TGTGCTAGTGGTTTGACGGGACTAGCAGGTGAGCAGTTCTTC. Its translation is CASGLTGLAGEQFF.

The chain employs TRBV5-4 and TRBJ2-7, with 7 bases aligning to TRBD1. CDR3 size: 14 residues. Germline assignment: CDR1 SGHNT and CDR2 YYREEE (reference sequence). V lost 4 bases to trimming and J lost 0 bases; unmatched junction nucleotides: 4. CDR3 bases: TGTGCCAGCAGCAGCCGGGACAGCTCCTACGAGCAGTACTTC. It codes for CASSSRDSSYEQYF.

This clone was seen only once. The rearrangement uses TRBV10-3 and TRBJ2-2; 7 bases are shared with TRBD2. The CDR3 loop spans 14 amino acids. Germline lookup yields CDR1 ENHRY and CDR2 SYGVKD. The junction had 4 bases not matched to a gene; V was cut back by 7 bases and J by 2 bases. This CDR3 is CAINGGGNTGELFF. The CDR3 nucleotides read TGTGCCATCAATGGCGGGGGAAACACCGGGGAGCTGTTTTTT.

Here the CDR3 DNA reads TGTGCCAGCAGCCAAGATGTCGTCGGGTACGGCTATGGCTACACCTTC. Protein: CASSQDVVGYGYGYTF. V is TRBV4-2 and J is TRBJ1-2; D not certain. V was trimmed by 0 bases and J by 4 bases, leaving 15 bases between them. Germline-derived CDR1 and CDR2 are LGHNA and YNFKEQ. The length of the CDR3 is 16 residues.

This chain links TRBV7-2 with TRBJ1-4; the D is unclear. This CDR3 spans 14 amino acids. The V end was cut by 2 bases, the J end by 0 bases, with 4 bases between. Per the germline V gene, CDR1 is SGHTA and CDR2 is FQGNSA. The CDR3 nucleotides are TGTGCCAGCAGCTTATATACAACTAATGAAAAACTGTTTTTT. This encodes CASSLYTTNEKLFF. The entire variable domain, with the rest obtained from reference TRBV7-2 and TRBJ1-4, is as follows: GAGVSQSPSNKVTEKGKDVELRCDPISGHTALYWYRQSLGQGLEFLIYFQGNSAPDKSGLPSDRFSAERTGGSVSTLTIQRTQQEDSAVYLCASSLYTTNEKLFFGSGTQLSVL.

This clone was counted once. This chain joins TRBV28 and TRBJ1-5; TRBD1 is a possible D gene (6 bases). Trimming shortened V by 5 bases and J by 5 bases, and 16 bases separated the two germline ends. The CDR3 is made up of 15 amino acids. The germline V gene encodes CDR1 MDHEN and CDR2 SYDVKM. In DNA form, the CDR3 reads TGTGCCAGCAGTCCCCAGCAAGGGGGATATCAGCCCCAGCATTTT. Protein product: CASSPQQGGYQPQHF. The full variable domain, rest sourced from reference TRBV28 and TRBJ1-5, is DVKVTQSSRYLVKRTGEKVFLECVQDMDHENMFWYRQDPGLGLRLIYFSYDVKMKEKGDIPEGYSVSREKKERFSLILESASTNQTSMYLCASSPQQGGYQPQHFGDGTRLSIL.

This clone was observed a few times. The CDR3: CASSTHPRLAGQETQYF. The CDR3 region has the DNA TGTGCCAGCAGTACACACCCCCGGCTAGCGGGACAAGAGACCCAGTACTTC. This chain links TRBV28 with TRBJ2-5; TRBD2 matches at 9 bases. Germline-derived CDR1 and CDR2 are MDHEN and SYDVKM. V shed 5 bases and J 2 bases; nucleotides not matched to a gene: 12. The CDR3 is 17 amino acids.

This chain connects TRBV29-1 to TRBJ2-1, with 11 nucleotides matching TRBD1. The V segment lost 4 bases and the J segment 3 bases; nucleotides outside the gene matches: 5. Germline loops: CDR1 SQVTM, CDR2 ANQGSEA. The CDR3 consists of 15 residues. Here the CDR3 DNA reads TGCAGCGTTGTCTCGGGACAGGGGGTCTACAATGAGCAGTTCTTC. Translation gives CSVVSGQGVYNEQFF.

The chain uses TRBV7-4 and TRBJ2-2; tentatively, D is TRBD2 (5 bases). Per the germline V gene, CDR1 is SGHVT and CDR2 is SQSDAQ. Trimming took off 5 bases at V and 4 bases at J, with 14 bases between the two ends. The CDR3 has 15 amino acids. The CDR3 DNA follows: TGTGCCAGCAGCCAAATAGCGAGGTGCACCGGGGAGCTGTTTTTT. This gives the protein CASSQIARCTGELFF. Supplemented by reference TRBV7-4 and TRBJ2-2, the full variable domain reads GAGVSQSPRYKVAKRGRDVALRCDSISGHVTLYWYRQTLGQGSEVLTYSQSDAQRDKSGRPSGRFSAERPERSVSTLKIQRTEQGDSAVYLCASSQIARCTGELFFGEGSRLTVL.

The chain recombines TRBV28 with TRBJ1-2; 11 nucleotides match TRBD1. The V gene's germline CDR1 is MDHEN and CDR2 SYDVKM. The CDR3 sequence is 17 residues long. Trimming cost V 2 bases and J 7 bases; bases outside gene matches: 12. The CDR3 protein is CASSLPYGQGAAGGYTF. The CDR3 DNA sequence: TGTGCCAGCAGTTTACCCTACGGACAGGGGGCTGCCGGTGGCTACACCTTC.